This T cell receptor (beta chain) derives from a study of molecular identifiers for immune sequencing clone quantification. A single record per CDR3 protein comes from TCRdb applying MiXCR to the PCR reads. The table includes about 320,000 distinct CDR3 sequences, roughly a fifth detected once. Germline V gives CDR1 MNHEY, CDR2 SMNVEV (reference sequence). Deletions cut 3 bases from V and 2 bases from J, with 4 bases between. There are 12 residues in the CDR3. This clonotype was seen at least ten times. This sequence joins TRBV27 and TRBJ1-2; D call uncertain. This receptor was obtained from a human donor in good health. Some libraries in this study had Jurkat cell RNA spiked in. The material sequenced was naive CD8+ T cells from blood, with Jurkat cell RNA spiked in. Subset here: FACS-sorted CD8+CD4-CCR7+CD45RA+ naive T cells. CDR3 amino acids: CASSFSNYGYTF. DNA for the CDR3: TGTGCCAGCAGTTTTTCGAACTATGGCTACACCTTC.